The TCR beta chain described here comes from a study of control samples from healthy donors and cancer patients (TCRdb year 2020). Library preparation used the immunoSEQ multiplex PCR assay. In TCRdb, the immuneACCESS table is reduced to in-frame sequences with V and J assigned. These tables do not hold every clone; where another copy was compared, an unresolved V gene accounts for under half, and the others remain unexplained. In this sample the table shows about 120,000 clones, 90% to 95% of which occur a single time. Together, the top ten hold 1.5% to 2% of the sample. A remark on this clone: Its cognate antigen has yet to be identified. No much larger clone exists at a distance of one base, and base qualities are not known.

Via the germline V gene (reference sequence), CDR1 is MNHEY and CDR2 SMNVEV. The V and J ends are trimmed by 5 bases and 6 bases, leaving 23 bases between them. The CDR3 has 17 amino acids, counting the end cysteine and phenylalanine. The sequence is cut down to CDR3 DNA, 51 bases in frame from base 1. The chain is made from TRBV27 and TRBJ2-1; the D gene remains uncertain. Material for sequencing was PBMCs. The receptor was isolated from a man aged 45 to 65 with head and neck cancer. The sequenced DNA is TGTGCCAGCAGTGTAGCTACTCTGTTGGGTTGGGGCAATGAGCAGTTCTTC. This translates into CASSVATLLGWGNEQFF.